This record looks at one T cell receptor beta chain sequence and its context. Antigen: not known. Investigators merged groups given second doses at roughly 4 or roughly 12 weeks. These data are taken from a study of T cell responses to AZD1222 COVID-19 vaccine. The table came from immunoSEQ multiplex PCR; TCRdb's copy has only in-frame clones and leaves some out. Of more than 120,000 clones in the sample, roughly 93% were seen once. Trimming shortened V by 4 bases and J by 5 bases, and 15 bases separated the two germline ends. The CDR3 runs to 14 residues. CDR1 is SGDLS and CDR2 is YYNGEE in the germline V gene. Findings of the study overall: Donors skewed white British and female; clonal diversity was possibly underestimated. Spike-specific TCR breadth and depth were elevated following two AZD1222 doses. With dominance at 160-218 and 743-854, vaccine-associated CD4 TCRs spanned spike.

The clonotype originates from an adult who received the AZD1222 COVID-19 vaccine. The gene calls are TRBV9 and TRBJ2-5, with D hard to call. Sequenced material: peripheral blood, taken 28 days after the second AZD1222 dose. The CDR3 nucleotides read TGTGCCAGCAGCCCCTGGACGCCCCTCGAGACCCAGTACTTC. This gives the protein CASSPWTPLETQYF.